The sequence of this TCR beta chain was determined in a study of Ad26.COV2.S vaccination and SARS-CoV-2 variants. Germline CDR1 reads SGHTA; CDR2 reads FQGTGA. The V end was cut by 5 bases, the J end by 7 bases, with 9 bases between. CDR3 length equals 13 residues. Profiling relied on immunoSEQ multiplex PCR, and the TCRdb table lists in-frame clones only, not all of them. The sample carries more than 300,000 clones, about 87% recorded once. Treatment defined: roughly 20 received Ad26.COV2.S at low or high dose, single or two shots; five or six received placebo; per-sample allocation not given. At day 63 after the first vaccine or placebo injection, samples were drawn.

V is TRBV7-3 and J is TRBJ1-6; D perhaps matches TRBD1 (6 bases). This clonotype was sampled from a person between 18 and 65 years old who received the Ad26.COV2.S COVID-19 vaccine or a placebo. The sample was peripheral blood, taken in a trial of Ad26.COV2.S vaccine versus placebo. Here the CDR3 reads CASSPQGNSPLHF. Here the CDR3 DNA reads TGTGCCAGCAGCCCTCAGGGGAATTCACCCCTCCACTTT.